This is a list of T cell receptor beta chains from one sample in a study of regulatory T cells in long-lasting Graves disease. Each CDR3 protein is one row after TCRdb ran MiXCR on the multiplex PCR reads. The sample lists approximately 690,000 distinct CDR3 sequences; about 30% were seen once. This material consisted of peripheral blood mononuclear cells (PBMCs), taken when the disease was refractory, from a patient treated with antithyroid drugs. These receptors were taken from a female donor with Graves disease. CDR3s include the opening cysteine and the closing phenylalanine or tryptophan. A D gene is named only where the DNA matches it firmly. Clone size is shown for a subset of rows, as once, few, many or a class of expanded clone.

>TRBJ1-5|NA|NA|TRBV12-3/TRBV12-4|14
CGSSPGGPDQPQHF
TGTGGCAGCAGTCCGGGGGGGCCGGATCAGCCCCAGCATTTT
>TRBJ1-2|NA|NA|TRBV27|11
CASRSGGGYTF
TGTGCCAGCAGGAGCGGGGGGGGCTACACCTTC
>TRBJ1-2|few|TRBD1|TRBV5-1|17
CASSSPSYGTGAYGYTF
TGTGCCAGCAGCTCGCCGAGTTATGGGACAGGGGCCTATGGCTACACCTTC
>TRBJ1-5|NA|TRBD1|TRBV2|15
CASSGQGAPGAPQHF
TGTGCCAGCAGCGGACAGGGGGCCCCGGGAGCGCCCCAGCATTTT
>TRBJ1-6|NA|TRBD1|TRBV6-2/TRBV6-3|17
CASSSPGQGGLNSPLHF
TGTGCCAGCAGTTCACCGGGACAGGGAGGGTTGAATTCACCCCTCCACTTT
>TRBJ1-1|NA|NA|TRBV6-1|12
CASGAGLTEAFF
TGTGCCAGCGGGGCGGGGCTGACTGAAGCTTTCTTT
>TRBJ1-5|NA|NA|TRBV14|13
CASSQDQGGPQHF
TGTGCCAGCAGCCAAGATCAAGGGGGACCCCAGCATTTT
>TRBJ2-7|NA|NA|TRBV6-1|15
CASSYLDTGSYEQYF
TGTGCCAGCAGTTATTTGGACACGGGGAGCTACGAGCAGTACTTC
>TRBJ2-7|few|TRBD1|TRBV6-1|14
CASRNQGAIHEQYF
TGTGCCAGCAGGAACCAGGGGGCTATCCACGAGCAGTACTTC
>TRBJ1-1|few|NA|TRBV11-2|12
CASSPGAREAFF
TGTGCCAGCAGCCCGGGCGCGCGTGAAGCTTTCTTT
>TRBJ1-1|NA|TRBD1|TRBV27|13
CASRDRVVSEAFF
TGTGCCAGCAGAGACAGGGTAGTCTCTGAAGCTTTCTTT
>TRBJ1-5|many|TRBD1|TRBV19|13
CASRGQGYQPQHF
TGTGCCAGTAGGGGACAGGGTTATCAGCCCCAGCATTTT
>TRBJ1-1|NA|TRBD1|TRBV12-5|14
CASGSDGTVTEAFF
TGTGCTAGTGGTTCGGACGGGACAGTTACTGAAGCTTTCTTT
>TRBJ1-1|NA|NA|TRBV2|15
CASSEALGLRTEAFF
TGTGCCAGCAGTGAAGCGCTTGGTCTAAGGACTGAAGCTTTCTTT
>TRBJ1-5|NA|NA|TRBV10-3|18
CAISEGRPFVLGNQPQHF
TGTGCCATCAGTGAAGGACGCCCCTTTGTATTGGGCAATCAGCCCCAGCATTTT
>TRBJ1-2|many|NA|TRBV27|13
CASRGAGIYGYTF
TGTGCCAGCAGGGGGGCAGGGATCTATGGCTACACCTTC
>TRBJ1-4|NA|NA|TRBV29-1|15
CSVATTGSEREKLFF
TGCAGCGTTGCAACGACAGGATCCGAGAGGGAAAAACTGTTTTTT
>TRBJ1-2|NA|TRBD1|TRBV9|15
CTSSSGQALNDGYTF
TGTACCAGCAGCTCGGGACAGGCCTTGAACGATGGCTACACCTTC
>TRBJ1-5|NA|NA|TRBV10-2|14
CASSEVAANQPQHF
TGCGCCAGCAGTGAGGTGGCAGCTAATCAGCCCCAGCATTTT
>TRBJ2-7|few|TRBD2|TRBV20-1|13
CSASVLAGGEQYF
TGCAGTGCTAGTGTTCTAGCGGGAGGCGAGCAGTACTTC
>TRBJ2-7|few|TRBD2|TRBV20-1|14
CSASPRERTYEQYF
TGCAGTGCTAGTCCGCGGGAGAGGACCTACGAGCAGTACTTC
>TRBJ1-1|NA|NA|TRBV18|13
CASSPQQGSGAFF
TGTGCCAGCTCACCACAACAGGGATCAGGCGCTTTCTTT
>TRBJ2-7|NA|NA|TRBV2|13
CASSDQGGYEQYF
TGTGCCAGCAGTGATCAAGGGGGCTACGAGCAGTACTTC
>TRBJ2-7|NA|TRBD2|TRBV6-1|13
CASRPGGMGEQYF
TGTGCCAGCAGGCCGGGGGGAATGGGAGAGCAGTACTTC
>TRBJ1-6|NA|NA|TRBV27|16
CASRGRLGGINSPLHF
TGTGCCAGCAGGGGGCGTTTAGGGGGAATTAATTCACCCCTCCACTTT
>TRBJ1-2|many|NA|TRBV20-1|12
CSARLGSYGYTF
TGCAGTGCTAGACTAGGGTCTTACGGCTACACCTTC
>TRBJ2-5|many|TRBD1|TRBV6-5|14
CASSYGTVQETQYF
TGTGCCAGCAGTTACGGGACAGTCCAAGAGACCCAGTACTTC
>TRBJ2-1|NA|TRBD2|TRBV7-9|15
CASSFSLADHNEQFF
TGTGCCAGCAGCTTTTCTCTAGCGGACCACAATGAGCAGTTCTTC
>TRBJ2-7|few|TRBD2|TRBV7-6|15
CASSSSTSEGDEQYF
TGTGCCAGCAGCTCCAGTACTAGCGAAGGCGACGAGCAGTACTTC
>TRBJ2-7|few|NA|TRBV6-1|13
CASTRGAGYEQYF
TGTGCCAGCACTCGCGGGGCGGGCTACGAGCAGTACTTC
>TRBJ1-2|few|NA|TRBV20-1|11
CSATGWYGYTF
TGCAGTGCAACCGGATGGTATGGCTACACCTTC
>TRBJ1-4|once|NA|TRBV3-1|14
CASSQWAAQEKLFF
TGTGCCAGCAGCCAATGGGCTGCTCAGGAAAAACTGTTTTTT